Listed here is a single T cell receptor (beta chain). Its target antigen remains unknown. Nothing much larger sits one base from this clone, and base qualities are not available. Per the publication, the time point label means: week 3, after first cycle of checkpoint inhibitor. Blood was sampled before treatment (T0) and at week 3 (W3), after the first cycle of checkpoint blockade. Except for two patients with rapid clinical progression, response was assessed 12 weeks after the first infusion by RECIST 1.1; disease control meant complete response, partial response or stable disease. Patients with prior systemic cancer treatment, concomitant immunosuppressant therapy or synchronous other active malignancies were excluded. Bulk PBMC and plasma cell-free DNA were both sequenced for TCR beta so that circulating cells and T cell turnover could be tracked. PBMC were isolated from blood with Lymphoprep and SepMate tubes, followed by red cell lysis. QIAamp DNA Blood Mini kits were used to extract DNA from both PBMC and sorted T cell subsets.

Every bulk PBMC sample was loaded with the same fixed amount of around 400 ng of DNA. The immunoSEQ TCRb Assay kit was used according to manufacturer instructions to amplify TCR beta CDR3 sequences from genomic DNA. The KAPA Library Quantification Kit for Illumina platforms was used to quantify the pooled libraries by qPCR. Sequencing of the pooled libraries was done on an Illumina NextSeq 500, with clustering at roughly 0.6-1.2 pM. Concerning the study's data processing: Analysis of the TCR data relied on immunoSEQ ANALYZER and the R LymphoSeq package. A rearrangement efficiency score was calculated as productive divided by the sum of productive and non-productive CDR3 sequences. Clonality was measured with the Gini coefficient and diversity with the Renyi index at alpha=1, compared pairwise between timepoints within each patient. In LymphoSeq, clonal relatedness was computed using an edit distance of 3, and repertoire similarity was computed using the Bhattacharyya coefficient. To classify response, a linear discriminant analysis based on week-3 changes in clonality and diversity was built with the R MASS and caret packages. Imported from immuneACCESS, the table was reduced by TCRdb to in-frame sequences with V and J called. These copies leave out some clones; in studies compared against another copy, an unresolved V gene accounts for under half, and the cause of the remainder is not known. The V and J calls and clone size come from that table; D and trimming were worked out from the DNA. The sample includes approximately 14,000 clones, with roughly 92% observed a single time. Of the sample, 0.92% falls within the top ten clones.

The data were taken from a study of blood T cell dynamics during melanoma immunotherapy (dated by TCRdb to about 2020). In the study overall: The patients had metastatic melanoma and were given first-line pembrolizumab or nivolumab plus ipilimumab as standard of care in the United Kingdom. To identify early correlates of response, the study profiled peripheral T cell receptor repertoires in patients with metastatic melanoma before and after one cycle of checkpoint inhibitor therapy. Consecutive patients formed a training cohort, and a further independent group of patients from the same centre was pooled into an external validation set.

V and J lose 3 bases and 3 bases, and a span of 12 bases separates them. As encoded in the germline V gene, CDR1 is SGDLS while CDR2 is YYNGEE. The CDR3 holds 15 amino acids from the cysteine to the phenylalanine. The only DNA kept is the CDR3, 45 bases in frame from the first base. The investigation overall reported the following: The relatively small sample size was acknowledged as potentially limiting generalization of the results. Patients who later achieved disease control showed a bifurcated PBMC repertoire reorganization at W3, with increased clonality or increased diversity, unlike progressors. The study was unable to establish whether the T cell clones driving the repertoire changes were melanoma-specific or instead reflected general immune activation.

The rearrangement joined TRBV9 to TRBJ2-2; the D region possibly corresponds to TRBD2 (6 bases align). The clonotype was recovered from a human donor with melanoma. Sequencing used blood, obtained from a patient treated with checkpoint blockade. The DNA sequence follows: TGTGCCAGCAGCGACCCGGGAGTGGACACCGGGGAGCTGTTTTTT. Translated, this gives CASSDPGVDTGELFF.